These T cell receptor beta chains were read from a single sample in a study of Graves' ophthalmopathy and Graves' hyperthyroidism. TCRdb analysed the multiplex PCR reads with MiXCR anew, one entry per CDR3 protein. Altogether roughly 410,000 distinct CDR3 sequences are present, less than 20% being singletons, with the ten largest covering approximately 7%. Sequencing was carried out using peripheral blood. These receptor sequences come from a woman in her late teens or twenties with stable Graves' hyperthyroidism. The CDR3 runs from the conserved cysteine through the conserved F or W.

TRBV6-5	TRBJ1-2	CASRRTGGYGYTF
TRBV27	TRBJ1-2	CASSARQGADGYTF
TRBV7-2	TRBJ2-5	CASSLTSGAGETQYF
TRBV12-3/TRBV12-4	TRBJ2-2	CASRGGQGRTGELFF
TRBV19	TRBJ1-2	CASSRDTYGYTF
TRBV27	TRBJ1-2	CASRTGGRSGYTF
TRBV6-2/TRBV6-3	TRBJ2-3	CASSPSGPTDTQYF
TRBV7-2	TRBJ1-2	CASSLAGTEFNYGYTF
TRBV6-1	TRBJ2-2	CASRGRGPTGELFF
TRBV29-1	TRBJ1-2	CSVEVWAAGYTF
TRBV11-2	TRBJ1-1	CASSLNAAGGNTEAFF
TRBV24-1	TRBJ1-2	CATRGYRDDGYTF
TRBV5-6	TRBJ1-1	CASSLGRGRSAEEAFF
TRBV11-2	TRBJ2-6	CASSYTGTGANVLTF
TRBV6-2/TRBV6-3	TRBJ1-5	CASEGGSNQPQHF
TRBV27	TRBJ1-5	CASSLTRGPLVPQHF
TRBV11-1	TRBJ1-1	CASSFLTGPWNTEAFF
TRBV6-4	TRBJ1-6	CASSYGEVTLHF
TRBV27	TRBJ1-2	CASSLSWQAYGYTF
TRBV4-1	TRBJ2-3	CASSPIGLASDTQYF
TRBV10-3	TRBJ2-7	CAISESMTGGQSQQYF
TRBV6-1	TRBJ2-2	CASSEWGERTGKLFF
TRBV5-1	TRBJ2-5	CASSLGSGGAVETQYF
TRBV5-1	TRBJ1-2	CASSLGTGPSGGGYTF
TRBV20-1	TRBJ2-4	CSARPGGGGSIQYF
TRBV7-2	TRBJ2-7	CASSFAASEQYF